The rows below give T cell receptor beta chains drawn from one sample of a study of cytomegalovirus exposure and HLA in healthy donors. Clones were sequenced by immunoSEQ multiplex PCR, and TCRdb holds only the in-frame ones, with some missing. The profile covers about 150,000 clones, with 70% to 90% appearing a single time and around 20% taken by the ten largest. The sample consisted of PBMCs. These receptors originate from a young man in good health and CMV-seropositive. The CDR3 runs from the conserved cysteine through the conserved F or W. A D gene is named only where the DNA matches it firmly. A row's size may be missing; if present it is once, few, many or a size class.

V	J	size	length	D	DNA	CDR3
TRBV4-3	TRBJ1-2	NA	15	TRBD1	TGCGCCAGCAGCCGTCGCCGGGACAGGGGGCTTGGCTACACCTTC	CASSRRRDRGLGYTF
TRBV9	TRBJ2-1	NA	16	TRBD2	TGTGCCAGCAGCGTAGCGGGACGGGGGGGCTACAATGAGCAGTTCTTC	CASSVAGRGGYNEQFF
TRBV7-9	TRBJ2-1	NA	17	NA	TGTGCCAGCAGCTTAGGGTCGGTTCTTTTGCCCTACAATGAGCAGTTCTTC	CASSLGSVLLPYNEQFF
TRBV6-5	TRBJ1-1	NA	16	TRBD1	TGTGCCAGCAGTTACGGGTTTGGGACAGGGGGCACTGAAGCTTTCTTT	CASSYGFGTGGTEAFF
TRBV7-9	TRBJ2-7	NA	16	TRBD1	TGTGCCAGCAGCTTAGAAGGACAGGGTGTGCCCTACGAGCAGTACTTC	CASSLEGQGVPYEQYF
TRBV28	TRBJ2-3	NA	14	TRBD2	TGTGCCAGCAGTAGGACTAGCATCACAGATACGCAGTATTTT	CASSRTSITDTQYF
TRBV7-8	TRBJ1-1	NA	14	NA	TGTGCCAGCAGCTTAGGTCCCTCGAGGACTGAAGCTTTCTTT	CASSLGPSRTEAFF
TRBV13	TRBJ2-3	NA	16	TRBD2	TGTGCCAGCAGCTTCTCTAGACTAGCGGGCACAGATACGCAGTATTTT	CASSFSRLAGTDTQYF
TRBV30	TRBJ2-3	once	17	TRBD2	TGTGCCTGGAGCCCAGGGCGACTAGCGGGAGATTGGGATACGCAGTATTTT	CAWSPGRLAGDWDTQYF
TRBV7-9	TRBJ1-4	once	15	TRBD1	TGTGCCAGCAGCTTATCGACAGGGGGTATTGAAAAACTGTTTTTT	CASSLSTGGIEKLFF
TRBV4-3	TRBJ2-3	NA	16	NA	TGCGCCAGCAGCCAAGACCCTAAGGGAGGAACAGATACGCAGTATTTT	CASSQDPKGGTDTQYF
TRBV6-5	TRBJ1-6	NA	13	NA	TGTGCCAGCAGGGCCGGTGAGGGCTCACCCCTCCACTTT	CASRAGEGSPLHF
TRBV18	TRBJ2-7	NA	14	TRBD1	TGTGCCAGCTCACCACCGGGACAGTGGTACGAGCAGTACTTC	CASSPPGQWYEQYF
TRBV7-6	TRBJ2-1	NA	16	TRBD1	TGTGCCAGCAGCCCGACAGGGGGCTTTGGTTACAATGAGCAGTTCTTC	CASSPTGGFGYNEQFF
TRBV2	TRBJ2-3	NA	15	TRBD2	TGTGCCAGCAGTGAGGGGGGGGACAGCACAGATACGCAGTATTTT	CASSEGGDSTDTQYF
TRBV6-1	TRBJ1-6	NA	16	TRBD1	TGTGCCAGCAGTGAAGGGACAGGCCTGACGAAGTCACCCCTCCACTTT	CASSEGTGLTKSPLHF
TRBV30	TRBJ2-4	NA	13	TRBD2	TGTGCCTGGGCTCCTGGGGGAGGGAACATTCAGTACTTC	CAWAPGGGNIQYF
TRBV6-5	TRBJ2-1	once	14	NA	TGTGCCAGCAGTCCGGACAGAGTCTACAATGAGCAGTTCTTC	CASSPDRVYNEQFF
TRBV7-9	TRBJ1-4	NA	16	TRBD1	TGTGCCAGCAGCTGGGGACAGGGGGCCACTAATGAAAAACTGTTTTTT	CASSWGQGATNEKLFF
TRBV18	TRBJ1-3	few	18	NA	TGTGCCAGCTCACCCGGCGCCCGGAGGATTTCAGCGGGGGGCACCATATATTTT	CASSPGARRISAGGTIYF
TRBV6-5	TRBJ2-7	once	11	NA	TGTGCCAGCAGTGATCCGGGCGAGCAGTACTTC	CASSDPGEQYF
TRBV18	TRBJ2-2	NA	16	NA	TGTGCCAGCTCGTACTCTGGACAGCGGATCACCGGGGAGCTGTTTTTT	CASSYSGQRITGELFF
TRBV2	TRBJ1-1	NA	12	NA	TGTGCCAGCAGCGACGACAGGACCCTTCTATTCTTT	CASSDDRTLLFF
TRBV19	TRBJ2-1	NA	14	TRBD1	TGTGCCAGTAGTACCTTGCCAGGGGGCCTCGAGCAGTTCTTC	CASSTLPGGLEQFF
TRBV2	TRBJ1-2	NA	14	NA	TGTGCCAGCAGCGAAGCGTCGAGGTACTATGGCTACACCTTC	CASSEASRYYGYTF
TRBV4-3	TRBJ2-1	NA	16	NA	TGCGCCAGCAGCCGAGGATTCGGGAGCCTCTACAATGAGCAGTTCTTC	CASSRGFGSLYNEQFF
TRBV6-6	TRBJ1-2	NA	15	NA	TGTGCCAGCAGTTACGGAGGGGTGTCTAACTATGGCTACACCTTC	CASSYGGVSNYGYTF
TRBV7-6	TRBJ1-6	NA	15	NA	TGTGCCAGCAGCTTAGGCGGCCAGGGTAATTCACCCCTCCACTTT	CASSLGGQGNSPLHF
TRBV5-1	TRBJ1-5	once	15	NA	TGCGCCAGCAGCTTAGGAGATTATAGCAATCAGCCCCAGCATTTT	CASSLGDYSNQPQHF
TRBV1	TRBJ2-7	NA	16	NA	TGCACCAGCAGCCAAGAGTCAGCGGGGGAGTCCTACGAGCAGTACTTC	CTSSQESAGESYEQYF
TRBV18	TRBJ2-1	NA	17	TRBD2	TGTGCCAGCTCACCGATAGGACTAGCGAGCTCCTACAATGAGCAGTTCTTC	CASSPIGLASSYNEQFF
TRBV19	TRBJ1-5	few	20	TRBD1	TGTGCCAGTAGTATAGATGCCCGGGACAGGGGGATTAGTAGCAATCAGCCCCAGCATTTT	CASSIDARDRGISSNQPQHF
TRBV7-2	TRBJ1-2	NA	17	TRBD1	TGTGCCAGCAGCTTCCTCGGGGTGGGACAGGGAATGAATGGCTACACCTTC	CASSFLGVGQGMNGYTF
TRBV5-1	TRBJ1-2	NA	13	NA	TGCGCCAGCAGCTTAGGTGCAGGGGATGGCTACACCTTC	CASSLGAGDGYTF
TRBV7-3	TRBJ2-3	NA	13	NA	TGTGCCAGCAGCTTAATAAGCACAGATACGCAGTATTTT	CASSLISTDTQYF
TRBV6-6	TRBJ2-1	NA	15	TRBD2	TGTGCCAGCAGGGACCCCCCTAGCGGGAAGGAGGAGCAGTTCTTC	CASRDPPSGKEEQFF
TRBV27	TRBJ1-2	NA	15	TRBD1	TGTGCCAGCAGTCCGGTGGACAGGGGAGGAAGTGAAATGATCTTC	CASSPVDRGGSEMIF
TRBV7-8	TRBJ1-2	few	16	TRBD1	TGTGCCAGCAGCTTAGGTGGGACAGGGGTTAACTATGGCTACACCTTC	CASSLGGTGVNYGYTF
TRBV2	TRBJ1-1	NA	15	NA	TGTGCCAGCAGTGAGTTTAGGCAGTCGGGCACTGAAGCTTTCTTT	CASSEFRQSGTEAFF
TRBV7-3	TRBJ2-3	NA	15	TRBD1	TGTGCCAGCAGCCAACAGGGGGTAGGCACAGATACGCAGTATTTT	CASSQQGVGTDTQYF
TRBV9	TRBJ2-3	NA	14	NA	TGTGCCAGCAGCGGTAAAGGGGACACAGATACGCAGTATTTT	CASSGKGDTDTQYF
TRBV4-2	TRBJ2-3	NA	18	TRBD2	TGTGCCAGCAGCCAAGGGGGACTAGCGGGAGTATCCGCAGATACGCAGTATTTT	CASSQGGLAGVSADTQYF
TRBV7-2	TRBJ2-7	NA	14	NA	TGTGCCAGCAGTCTTACACAGGGTCTGAACGAGCAGTACTTC	CASSLTQGLNEQYF
TRBV12-5	TRBJ2-1	NA	16	TRBD2	TGTGCTAGTGCGGAGACAGCGGGGTCCATGAGCCATGAGCAGTTCTTC	CASAETAGSMSHEQFF
TRBV5-1	TRBJ1-2	once	15	NA	TGCGCCAGCAGCGGCCCTCGGACTGAAAACTATGGCTACACCTTC	CASSGPRTENYGYTF
TRBV5-6	TRBJ2-5	NA	13	NA	TGTGCCAGCAGCTTGGGGAGCTTGGAGACCCAGTACTTC	CASSLGSLETQYF
TRBV4-3	TRBJ2-2	once	19	TRBD2	TGCGCCAGCAGCCAAGATGGGCTAGCGGGGCCCGGGAACACCGGGGAGCTGTTTTTT	CASSQDGLAGPGNTGELFF
TRBV15	TRBJ2-7	NA	14	TRBD1	TGTGCCACCAGCAGACAAGCCGGGACAGCGAAGCAGTACTTC	CATSRQAGTAKQYF
TRBV9	TRBJ1-1	NA	16	TRBD1	TGTGCCAGCAGCGTAATGGACAGGGGAAGGAACACTGAAGCTTTCTTT	CASSVMDRGRNTEAFF
TRBV7-2	TRBJ1-2	NA	15	TRBD1	TGTGCCAGCAGCTTCTACAGGGGAAAAGGCTATGGCTACACCTTC	CASSFYRGKGYGYTF
TRBV6-6	TRBJ1-2	NA	16	NA	TGTGCCAGCATTAGCCCGGGAGGGCGAGCCCTTACAGGCTACACCTTC	CASISPGGRALTGYTF
TRBV29-1	TRBJ2-3	NA	15	TRBD2	TGCAGCGTTGAAGACGTAGCGGGGCTCACAGATACGCAGTATTTT	CSVEDVAGLTDTQYF
TRBV4-3	TRBJ1-1	NA	16	TRBD1	TGCGCCAGCAGCCAAAATGACAGGGGGTATGGCACTGAAGCTTTCTTT	CASSQNDRGYGTEAFF
TRBV5-1	TRBJ1-2	NA	17	NA	TGCGCCAGCAGCTTGGGGAACGTAGCCCGGTTTAACTATGGCTACACCTTC	CASSLGNVARFNYGYTF
TRBV30	TRBJ1-3	NA	16	TRBD1	TGTGCCTGGAAGGGACAGGGCCTCTCCTCTGGAAACACCATATATTTT	CAWKGQGLSSGNTIYF
TRBV7-7	TRBJ2-2	NA	17	TRBD1	TGTGCCAGCAGCCCCGGGACAGGGGATTCGAACACCGGGGAGCTGTTTTTT	CASSPGTGDSNTGELFF
TRBV19	TRBJ2-2	NA	14	NA	TGTGCCAGTAGGTCACTCAGGGGAACCGGGGAGCTGTTTTTT	CASRSLRGTGELFF
TRBV9	TRBJ2-3	NA	16	NA	TGTGCCAGCAGCGTAGGTGCACTAGCCGGCACAGATACGCAGTATTTT	CASSVGALAGTDTQYF
TRBV20-1	TRBJ2-3	NA	11	NA	TGCAGTGCCCCCCTCGGGAATACGCAGTATTTT	CSAPLGNTQYF
TRBV7-2	TRBJ2-1	NA	19	TRBD2	TGTGCCAGCAGCTTAGTCCCACTTGCTCTAGCGGGAAGGGTCAATGAGCAGTTCTTC	CASSLVPLALAGRVNEQFF